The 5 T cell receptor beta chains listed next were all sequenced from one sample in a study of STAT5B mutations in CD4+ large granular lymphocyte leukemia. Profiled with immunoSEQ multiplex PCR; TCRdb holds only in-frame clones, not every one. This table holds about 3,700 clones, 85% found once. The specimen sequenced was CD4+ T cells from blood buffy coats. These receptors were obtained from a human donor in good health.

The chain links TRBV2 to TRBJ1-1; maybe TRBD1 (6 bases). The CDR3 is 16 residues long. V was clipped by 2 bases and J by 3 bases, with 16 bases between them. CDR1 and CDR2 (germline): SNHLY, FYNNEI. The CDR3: CASSEWQGIDHTEAFF. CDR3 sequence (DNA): TGTGCCAGCAGTGAATGGCAGGGGATAGATCACACTGAAGCTTTCTTT.

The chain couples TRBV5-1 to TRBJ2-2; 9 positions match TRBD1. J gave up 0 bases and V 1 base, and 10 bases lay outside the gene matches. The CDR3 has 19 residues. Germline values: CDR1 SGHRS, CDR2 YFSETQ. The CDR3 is CASSLSSRDRDSNTGELFF. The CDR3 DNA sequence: TGCGCCAGCAGCTTGTCGTCCCGGGACAGGGATTCGAACACCGGGGAGCTGTTTTTT.

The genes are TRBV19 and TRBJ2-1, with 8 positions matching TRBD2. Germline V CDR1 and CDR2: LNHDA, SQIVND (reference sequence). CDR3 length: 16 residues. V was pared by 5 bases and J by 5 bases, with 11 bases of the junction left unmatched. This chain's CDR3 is CASSSERGRYHNEQFF. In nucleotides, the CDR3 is TGTGCCAGTAGTTCTGAGCGGGGGCGGTACCACAATGAGCAGTTCTTC.

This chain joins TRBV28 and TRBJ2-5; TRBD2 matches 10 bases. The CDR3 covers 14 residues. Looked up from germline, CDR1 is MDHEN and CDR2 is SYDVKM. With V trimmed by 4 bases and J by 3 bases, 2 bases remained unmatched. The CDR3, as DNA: TGTGCCAGCAGTTCAGGACTAGCGGAAGAGACCCAGTACTTC. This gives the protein CASSSGLAEETQYF.

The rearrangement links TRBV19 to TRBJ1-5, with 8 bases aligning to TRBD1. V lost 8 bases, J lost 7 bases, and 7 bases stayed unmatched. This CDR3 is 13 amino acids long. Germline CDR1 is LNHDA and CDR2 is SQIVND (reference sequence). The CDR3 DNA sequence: TGTGCCAGTCGGACAGGGCAAGTCCAGCCCCAGCATTTT. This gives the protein CASRTGQVQPQHF.